The 15 T cell receptor beta chains listed next were all sequenced from one sample in a study of cytotoxic CD8 clonotypes in ibrutinib-treated CLL. Clones were sequenced by immunoSEQ multiplex PCR, and TCRdb holds only the in-frame ones, with some missing. The sample has some 65,000 clones, less than 75% seen once. Specimen: PBMCs, collected after 12 months of ibrutinib treatment. The receptors here all came from a human donor with chronic lymphocytic leukemia.

The sample holds a few counts of this clone. The genes are TRBV2 and TRBJ1-2, with unresolved D. Germline V gives CDR1 SNHLY, CDR2 FYNNEI. This CDR3 is 12 amino acids long. Between the trimmed V and J ends, which lost 7 bases and 4 bases, there was a span of 10 bases. Here the CDR3 DNA reads TGTGCCAGCAAGGTGGGCTCCTATGGCTACACCTTC. It codes for CASKVGSYGYTF.

There are a few counts of this clone. The chain recombines TRBV18 with TRBJ1-5; TRBD1 is a possible D gene (5 bases). The V end was cut by 2 bases, the J end by 5 bases, with 10 bases between. The CDR3 contains 14 residues. Looked up from germline, CDR1 is KGHSH and CDR2 is LQKENI. CDR3 protein: CASSPLGVDQPQHF. The CDR3 region has the DNA TGTGCCAGCTCACCATTAGGGGTTGATCAGCCCCAGCATTTT. The full variable domain, completed using reference TRBV18 and TRBJ1-5, is NAGVMQNPRHLVRRRGQEARLRCSPMKGHSHVYWYRQLPEEGLKFMVYLQKENIIDESGMPKERFSAEFPKEGPSILRIQQVVRGDSAAYFCASSPLGVDQPQHFGDGTRLSIL.

The table lists this clone with a few counts. The rearrangement links TRBV7-9 to TRBJ2-1, with D unresolved. The CDR3 covers 12 residues. Trimming left V 7 bases short and J 4 bases short, with 8 bases between. Germline CDR1 and CDR2: SEHNR and FQNEAQ (reference sequence). For the CDR3, the DNA is TGTGCCAGCACGTGGACGTACAATGAGCAGTTCTTC. Its protein product is CASTWTYNEQFF.

This clone was seen many times. The V call is TRBV14, the J call TRBJ2-7; 8 bases are a match to TRBD1. The CDR3 runs 14 residues. Unmatched junction bases numbered 7, after V lost 4 bases and J lost 5 bases. CDR1 is SGHDN, CDR2 FVKESK, per germline. This chain's CDR3 is CASSPRTGTHEQYV. DNA for the CDR3: TGTGCCAGCAGCCCCCGGACAGGGACCCACGAGCAGTACGTC.

This clone showed up just once. The chain joins TRBV5-1 to TRBJ2-1; D call uncertain. The ends were cut back, 1 base at V and 2 bases at J, with 10 bases in the middle. Germline CDR1 is SGHRS and CDR2 is YFSETQ. CDR3 length: 15 residues. The DNA for the CDR3 is TGCGCCAGCAGCTTGATGGAAGGAACCTACAATGAGCAGTTCTTC. It is translated as CASSLMEGTYNEQFF.

The chain uses TRBV5-1 and TRBJ2-5; no definite D call. This CDR3 comprises 13 residues. Trimming stripped 4 bases from V and 9 bases from J, with 16 bases between. The germline CDR1 and CDR2 sequences are SGHRS and YFSETQ. The CDR3 region has the DNA TGCGCCAGCAGCAGTCCTCAGGTCCGGGCCCAGTACTTC. It specifies CASSSPQVRAQYF.

The V gene is TRBV4-1, the J gene TRBJ2-1; 9 bases map to TRBD2. Germline V gene data show CDR1 as MGHRA and CDR2 as YSYEKL. The CDR3 runs 15 residues. With V trimmed by 2 bases and J by 6 bases, 5 bases remained unmatched. CDR3 sequence reads: CASSQIAGVFNEQFF. CDR3 coding DNA: TGCGCCAGCAGCCAAATAGCGGGAGTTTTCAATGAGCAGTTCTTC.

The chain has TRBV29-1 and TRBJ1-2; 7 nucleotides line up with TRBD1. The germline V gene encodes CDR1 SQVTM and CDR2 ANQGSEA. V dropped 5 bases and J dropped 5; count of bases not matched to a gene: 2. The CDR3 loop spans 11 amino acids. The CDR3 protein is CSVQGVYGYTF. For the CDR3, the DNA is TGCAGCGTTCAGGGGGTTTATGGCTACACCTTC. The complete variable domain, with remaining parts taken from reference TRBV29-1 and TRBJ1-2, reads SAVISQKPSRDICQRGTSLTIQCQVDSQVTMMFWYRQQPGQSLTLIATANQGSEATYESGFVIDKFPISRPNLTFSTLTVSNMSPEDSSIYLCSVQGVYGYTFGSGTRLTVV.

This chain joins TRBV15 and TRBJ2-7; D might be TRBD1 (6 bases). The CDR3 has 12 amino acids. The germline V gene encodes CDR1 LNHNV and CDR2 YYDKDF (reference sequence). Trimming pared 6 bases from V and 2 bases from J, leaving 8 bases between. CDR3 in DNA: TGTGCCACCAGTAACAGGGCCTACGAGCAGTACTTC. Its translation: CATSNRAYEQYF. The variable domain in full, with the rest retrieved from reference TRBV15 and TRBJ2-7, is DAMVIQNPRYQVTQFGKPVTLSCSQTLNHNVMYWYQQKSSQAPKLLFHYYDKDFNNEADTPDNFQSRRPNTSFCFLDIRSPGLGDTAMYLCATSNRAYEQYFGPGTRLTVT.

This chain connects TRBV11-2 to TRBJ2-1; no firm D call. From germline, CDR1 is SGHAT and CDR2 FQNNGV. V gave up 5 bases and J gave up 10 bases, with 12 bases separating them. The CDR3 length is 12 residues. The CDR3 DNA reads TGTGCCAGCAGCCGGTCCACTTTGGAGCAGTTCTTC. It is translated as CASSRSTLEQFF.

The V call is TRBV28, the J call TRBJ2-5, with 7 bases lining up with TRBD1. Germline CDR1 reads MDHEN; CDR2 reads SYDVKM. V shed 3 bases and J 0 bases; nucleotides not matched to a gene: 4. The CDR3 is made up of 15 amino acids. The CDR3 spells CASSFLGQNQETQYF. In nucleotides, the CDR3 is TGTGCCAGCAGTTTTTTGGGACAGAACCAAGAGACCCAGTACTTC.

The chain joins TRBV7-6 to TRBJ1-5; D is unclear. Germline CDR1 reads SGHVS; CDR2 reads FNYEAQ. This CDR3 has 14 amino acids. Trimming left V 5 bases short and J 6 bases short, with 14 bases between. The chain's CDR3 is CASSRGEGGQPQHF. CDR3 DNA sequence: TGTGCCAGCAGCCGTGGGGAGGGCGGTCAGCCCCAGCATTTT.

The chain carries TRBV6-4 and TRBJ2-2; D unclear. CDR3 length: 14 amino acids. The germline V and J ends were trimmed by 5 bases and 6 bases, with 13 bases remaining between them. Germline lookup yields CDR1 MRHNA and CDR2 SNTAGT. The CDR3 reads CASSLSKGPGELFF. CDR3 coding DNA: TGTGCCAGCAGTTTATCGAAGGGCCCCGGGGAGCTGTTTTTT.

This clone was seen only once. V gene TRBV6-6 combines with J gene TRBJ1-6; D gene uncertain. Between the trimmed V and J ends, which lost 8 bases and 8 bases, there was a span of 16 bases. The CDR3 runs 14 residues. CDR1 and CDR2 (germline): MNHNY, SVGAGI (reference sequence). CDR3 bases: TGTGCCAGCCTGGGGAGGGTGGGTGATTCACCCCTCCACTTT. It yields the protein CASLGRVGDSPLHF.

The V and J genes are TRBV18 and TRBJ2-1; D is unclear. Germline assignment: CDR1 KGHSH and CDR2 LQKENI. The CDR3 is 12 residues long. Trimming pared 5 bases from V and 7 bases from J, leaving 9 bases between. Here the CDR3 DNA reads TGTGCCAGCTCAGGAGTGGGAAATGAGCAGTTCTTC. As protein: CASSGVGNEQFF.